The 11 T cell receptor beta chains listed next were all sequenced from one sample in a study of blood T cell repertoires in COVID-19. Measured with immunoSEQ multiplex PCR; TCRdb has only the in-frame clones, and not every one. The sample records some 60,000 clones, 75% to 90% being singletons. Sequenced sample: peripheral blood. Receptors originate from a human donor in a cohort sampled during active COVID-19.

The CDR3 nucleotides read TGTGCCAGCAGTACTCAGGGACAGACAACAGATACGCAGTATTTT. This translates into CASSTQGQTTDTQYF. The rearrangement links TRBV2 to TRBJ2-3; 7 bases align to TRBD1. The V and J ends lost 5 bases and 3 bases, in that order; junction bases with no gene match: 8. Germline CDR1 SNHLY, CDR2 FYNNEI. The CDR3 is made up of 15 amino acids.

This chain uses TRBV1 with TRBJ2-7; TRBD2 is the table's D call and was not checked against the DNA. TRBV1 is a pseudogene. CDR3 length: 10 residues. CDR3 loop: CTRRGYEQYF. The CDR3 coding sequence is TGCACTCGGCGGGGCTACGAGCAGTACTTC.

This sequence joins TRBV4-1 and TRBJ1-1, with TRBD1 matching over 7 bases. The CDR3 is made up of 17 amino acids. Germline CDR1 is MGHRA and CDR2 is YSYEKL. V was clipped by 4 bases and J by 0 bases; unmatched bases: 11. Here the CDR3 reads CASSRGQEVIMNTEAFF. The CDR3 DNA reads as TGCGCCAGCAGCCGAGGACAGGAAGTAATTATGAACACTGAAGCTTTCTTT.

The rearrangement uses TRBV4-2 and TRBJ2-3; the match to TRBD2 covers 12 bases. Germline CDR1 LGHNA, CDR2 YNFKEQ. The CDR3 length is 19 residues. Trimming took 0 bases from V and 0 from J; bases not matched to a gene: 7. CDR3 bases: TGTGCCAGCAGCCAAGATGGTCTAGCGGGGGGGGTTAGCACAGATACGCAGTATTTT. Its protein product is CASSQDGLAGGVSTDTQYF.

V usage is TRBV7-2 and J usage is TRBJ2-1; possible D gene TRBD2, 5 bases. CDR1 and CDR2 from the germline V gene are SGHTA and FQGNSA. This CDR3 is 14 amino acids long. V gave up 5 bases and J gave up 4 bases, with 12 bases separating them. The CDR3 loop is CASSRERGYNEQFF. CDR3 sequence (DNA): TGTGCCAGCAGCCGCGAACGGGGATACAATGAGCAGTTCTTC. The full variable domain, in which reference TRBV7-2 and TRBJ2-1 provide the parts outside the CDR3, is GAGVSQSPSNKVTEKGKDVELRCDPISGHTALYWYRQSLGQGLEFLIYFQGNSAPDKSGLPSDRFSAERTGGSVSTLTIQRTQQEDSAVYLCASSRERGYNEQFFGPGTRLTVL.

The CDR3 spells CASSSQTQASGGNNEQFF. The CDR3 nucleotides are TGTGCCAGCAGCTCCCAAACCCAGGCTAGCGGGGGGAACAATGAGCAGTTCTTC. This chain links TRBV13 with TRBJ2-1, with TRBD2 matching over 11 bases. After removal of 4 bases from V and 5 bases from J, the junction contained 13 bases not matched to a gene. CDR3 length: 18 residues. Germline V gene data show CDR1 as PRHDT and CDR2 as FYEKMQ (reference sequence).

The chain employs TRBV5-1 and TRBJ2-5; D remains unclear. Germline lookup yields CDR1 SGHRS and CDR2 YFSETQ. The CDR3 extends over 13 amino acids. Trimming removed 4 bases at V and 2 bases at J, with 9 bases between. The CDR3 loop reads CASSVYSQETQYF. The CDR3 region has the DNA TGCGCCAGCAGCGTGTACAGTCAAGAGACCCAGTACTTC.

V usage is TRBV10-1 and J usage is TRBJ2-3; D perhaps matches TRBD1 (6 bases). V was pared by 0 bases and J by 5 bases, with 9 bases between. The CDR3 length is 14 residues. Germline V gene sequence: CDR1 WNHNN, CDR2 SYGVQD (reference sequence). The DNA of the CDR3 is TGCGCCAGCAGTGAGTCGACGACAGGAGATACGCAGTATTTT. This codes for CASSESTTGDTQYF.

The chain has TRBV5-1 and TRBJ2-7; 10 nucleotides line up with TRBD1. Looked up from germline, CDR1 is SGHRS and CDR2 is YFSETQ. Trimming removed 4 bases from V and 4 bases from J; junction bases left unmatched: 5. CDR3 length: 14 amino acids. The CDR3 sequence is CASSPGTGEYEQYF. For the CDR3, the DNA is TGCGCCAGCAGCCCGGGGACAGGGGAATACGAGCAGTACTTC.

This sequence joins TRBV5-1 and TRBJ2-3; 7 nucleotides match TRBD1. The germline gives CDR1 SGHRS, CDR2 YFSETQ. V dropped 4 bases and J dropped 0; count of bases not matched to a gene: 5. The CDR3 sequence is 15 residues long. This chain's CDR3 is CASSQTGMSTDTQYF. CDR3 in DNA: TGCGCCAGCAGCCAGACAGGGATGAGCACAGATACGCAGTATTTT.

The chain joins TRBV19 to TRBJ1-6, with 7 bases identical to TRBD1. Germline CDR1 and CDR2: LNHDA and SQIVND (reference sequence). Trimming removed 6 bases from V and 8 bases from J; junction bases left unmatched: 13. This CDR3 is 16 amino acids long. The CDR3 protein is CASSPSTGEYHSPLHF. CDR3 DNA sequence: TGTGCCAGTAGCCCTTCTACAGGGGAATATCATTCACCCCTCCACTTT.